The clone carrying this TCR beta chain was picked up one time. This entry comes from a study of technical replicates of blood from several donors. The protocol was immunoSEQ multiplex PCR, while the TCRdb copy is restricted to in-frame clones and leaves out a portion. The sample shows roughly 50,000 clones, about 95% of them seen only once. The germline gives CDR1 GTSNPN, CDR2 SVGIG (reference sequence). The V end was cut by 1 base, the J end by 9 bases, with 9 bases between. CDR3 length: 11 amino acids. This clonotype was sampled from a human donor in good health. Some clones in this sample may be carry-over from other donors' samples. The material sequenced was PBMCs. The chain recombines TRBV30 with TRBJ1-1, with D possibly matching TRBD1 (5 bases). The CDR3 is CAWSGGGKAFF. For the CDR3, the DNA is TGTGCCTGGAGTGGGGGGGGTAAAGCTTTCTTT.